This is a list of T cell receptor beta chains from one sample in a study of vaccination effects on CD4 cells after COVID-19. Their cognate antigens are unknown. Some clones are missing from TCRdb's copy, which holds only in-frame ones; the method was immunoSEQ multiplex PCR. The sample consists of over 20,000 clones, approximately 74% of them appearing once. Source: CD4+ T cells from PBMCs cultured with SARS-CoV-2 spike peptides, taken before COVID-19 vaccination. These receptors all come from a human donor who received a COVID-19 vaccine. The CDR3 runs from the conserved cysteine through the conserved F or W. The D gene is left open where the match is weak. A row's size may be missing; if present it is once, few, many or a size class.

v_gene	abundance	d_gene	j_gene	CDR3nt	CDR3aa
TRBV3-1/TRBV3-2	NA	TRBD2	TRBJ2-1	TGTGCCAGCAGCCCGGGACTAGCGATTGAGCAGTTCTTC	CASSPGLAIEQFF
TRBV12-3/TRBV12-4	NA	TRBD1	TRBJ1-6	TGTGCCAGCCGACAGGGCTTGAATTCACCCCTCCACTTT	CASRQGLNSPLHF
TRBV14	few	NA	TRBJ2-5	TGTGCCAGCAGCCAGCGGGACAGAGATAGGGAGACCCAGTACTTC	CASSQRDRDRETQYF
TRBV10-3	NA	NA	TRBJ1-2	TGTGCCATCAGTCCCGCCGGGGGCGGATATGGCTACACCTTC	CAISPAGGGYGYTF
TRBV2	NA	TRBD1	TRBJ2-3	TGTGCCAGCAGTGAAGGACAGGGTAGCGCAGATACGCAGTATTTT	CASSEGQGSADTQYF
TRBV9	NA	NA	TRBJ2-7	TGTGCCAGCAGCGTGAATCCATCCTACGAGCAGTACTTC	CASSVNPSYEQYF
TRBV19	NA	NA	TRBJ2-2	TGTGCCAGTAGTATGTGGACAGCGAACACCGGGGAGCTGTTTTTT	CASSMWTANTGELFF
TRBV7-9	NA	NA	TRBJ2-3	TGTGCCAGCAGCTTCTATGGCTCAACTAGTGGTTCAGATACGCAGTATTTT	CASSFYGSTSGSDTQYF
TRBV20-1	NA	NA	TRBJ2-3	TGCAGTGCCAGTGCAATGGACGGTACCACAGATACGCAGTATTTT	CSASAMDGTTDTQYF
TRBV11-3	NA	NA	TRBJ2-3	TGTGCCAGCAGCTTAGACAGGTCAGATACGCAGTATTTT	CASSLDRSDTQYF
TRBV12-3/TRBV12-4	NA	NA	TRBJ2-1	TGTGCCAGCAGTTTGGAGGGGGGTTATGAGCAGTTCTTC	CASSLEGGYEQFF
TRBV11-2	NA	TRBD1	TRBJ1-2	TGTGCCAGCAGCCCACAGGGGTTTTGGAACGGCTACACCTTC	CASSPQGFWNGYTF
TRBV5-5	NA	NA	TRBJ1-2	TGTGCCAGCAGCTTGGTGGGGTTGGCTAACTATGGCTACACCTTC	CASSLVGLANYGYTF
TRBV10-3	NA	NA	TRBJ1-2	TGTGCCATCAGTGGCACCCTGGGTGGGGAGAACTATGGCTACACCTTC	CAISGTLGGENYGYTF
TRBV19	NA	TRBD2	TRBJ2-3	TGTGCCAGTAGTGTTACCGGGACTAGTCGCCGGGATACGCAGTATTTT	CASSVTGTSRRDTQYF
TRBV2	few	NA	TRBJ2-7	TGTGCCAGCAGTGAACCCGGGACTCGCTACGAGCAGTACTTC	CASSEPGTRYEQYF
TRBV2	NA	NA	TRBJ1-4	TGTGCCAGCAATTGGGCAGGGGAAAATGAAAAACTGTTTTTT	CASNWAGENEKLFF
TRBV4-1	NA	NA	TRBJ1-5	TGCGCCAGCAGCCAAGATGTGTACAATCAGCCCCAGCATTTT	CASSQDVYNQPQHF
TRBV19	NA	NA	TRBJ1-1	TGTGCCAGTCGGGCACTCATACTCACCAGGGGAATGAAGGGTGAAGCTTTCTTT	CASRALILTRGMKGEAFF
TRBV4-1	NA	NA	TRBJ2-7	TGCGCCAGCAGCCAAGGGGCGCGGTCCCTCTACGAGCAGTACTTC	CASSQGARSLYEQYF
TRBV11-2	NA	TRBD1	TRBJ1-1	TGTGCCAGCAGCGCCCGACAGGGCATGAACACTGAAGCTTTCTTT	CASSARQGMNTEAFF
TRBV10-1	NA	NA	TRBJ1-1	TGCGCCAGCAGTGACACGGTGAACACTGAAGCTTTCTTT	CASSDTVNTEAFF
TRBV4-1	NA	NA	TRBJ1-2	TGCGCCAGCAGCCAAGCAGGGGAAAACTATGGCTACACCTTC	CASSQAGENYGYTF
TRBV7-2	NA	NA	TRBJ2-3	TGTGCCAGCAGCACCCCTAGGGGGGCCCCCCGCACAGATACGCAGTATTTT	CASSTPRGAPRTDTQYF
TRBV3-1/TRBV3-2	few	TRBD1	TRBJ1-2	TGTGCCAGCAGCCAAGAGGGTAACAGGGGAGGCTACACCTTC	CASSQEGNRGGYTF
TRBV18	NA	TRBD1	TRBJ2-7	TGTGCCAGCTCACCAACAGGGGGCTTAGGGTCCTACGAGCAGTACTTC	CASSPTGGLGSYEQYF
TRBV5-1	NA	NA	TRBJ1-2	TGCGCCAGCAGCTTGGGGCTCTATGGCTACACCTTC	CASSLGLYGYTF
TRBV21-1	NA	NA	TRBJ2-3	TGTGCCAGAAACTTACAGGGAGATTTTAACGCAGATACGCAGTATTTT	CARNLQGDFNADTQYF
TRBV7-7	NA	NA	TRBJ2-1	TGTGCCAGCAGCTTAGGTAGGACGGTCTCCTACAATGAGCAGTTCTTC	CASSLGRTVSYNEQFF
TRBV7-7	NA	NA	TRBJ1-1	TGTGCCAGCAGCTTTCAGGTGAACACTGAAGCTTTCTTT	CASSFQVNTEAFF
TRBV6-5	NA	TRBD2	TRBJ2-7	TGTGCCAGCAGTTACGGGGGGGGAAGGCCCCTCGAGCAGTACTTC	CASSYGGGRPLEQYF
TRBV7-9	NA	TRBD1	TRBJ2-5	TGTGCCAGCAGCTCCGGGGACAGGGGCAGAGAGACCCAGTACTTC	CASSSGDRGRETQYF
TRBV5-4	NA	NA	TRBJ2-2	TGTGCCAGCAGCGGGGGACAGAACACCGGGGAGCTGTTTTTT	CASSGGQNTGELFF
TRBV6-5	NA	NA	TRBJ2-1	TGTGCCACCCGAGGGGCATCGAACAATGAGCAGTTCTTC	CATRGASNNEQFF
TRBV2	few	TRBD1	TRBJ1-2	TGTGCCAGCAGTGAGGGAGGGGGCCGAGGCTACACCTTC	CASSEGGGRGYTF
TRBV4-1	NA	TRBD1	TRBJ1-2	TGCGCCAGCAGTCACGGGTATCGACAGGGGGGCTACACCTTC	CASSHGYRQGGYTF
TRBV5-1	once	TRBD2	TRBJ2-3	TGCGCCAGCAGCGGTCATAGCGGGGGGGCCACAGATACGCAGTATTTT	CASSGHSGGATDTQYF
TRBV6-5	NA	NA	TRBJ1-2	TGTGCCAGCACTAAGGGAATTTTCGATGGCTACACCTTC	CASTKGIFDGYTF
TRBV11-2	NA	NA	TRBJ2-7	TGTGCCAGCAGCTCCCCGGACTTAGCTTCCTACGAGCAGTACTTC	CASSSPDLASYEQYF
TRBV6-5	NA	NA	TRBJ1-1	TGTGCCAGCAGAGTCCCAGGGGCCGCGGTAGAAGCTTTCTTT	CASRVPGAAVEAFF
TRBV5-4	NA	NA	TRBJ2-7	TGTGCCAGCACCTTGAATGGCGGTACCTACGAGCAGTACTTC	CASTLNGGTYEQYF
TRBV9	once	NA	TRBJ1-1	TGTGCCAGCAGCGGTAACAGCCTGAACACTGAAGCTTTCTTT	CASSGNSLNTEAFF
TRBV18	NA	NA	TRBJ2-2	TGTGCCAGCTCACCACCCTGGGCAGGCGGTACCGGGGAGCTGTTTTTT	CASSPPWAGGTGELFF
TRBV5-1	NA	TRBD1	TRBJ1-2	TGCGCCAGCAGCTCGCGACAGGGGTATGGCTACACCTTC	CASSSRQGYGYTF
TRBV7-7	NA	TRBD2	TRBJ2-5	TGTGCCAGCAGCACTGGGCGGGGGGCAAAAGAGACCCAGTACTTC	CASSTGRGAKETQYF
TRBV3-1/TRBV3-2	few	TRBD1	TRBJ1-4	TGTGCCAGCAGCGTAAGCCGGGACAGGGTCGAAAAACTGTTTTTT	CASSVSRDRVEKLFF
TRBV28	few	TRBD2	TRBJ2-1	TGTGCCAGCACCTGGACTAGTGGCTACAATGAGCAGTTCTTC	CASTWTSGYNEQFF
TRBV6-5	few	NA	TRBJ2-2	TGTGCCAGCAGATTCGCCGAGCCCACCGGGGAGCTGTTTTTT	CASRFAEPTGELFF
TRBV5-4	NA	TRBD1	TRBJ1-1	TGTGCCAGCAGGGGAGGTAGGGACAGGGCTAACGCTGAAGCTTTCTTT	CASRGGRDRANAEAFF
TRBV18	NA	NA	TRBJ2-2	TGTGCCAGCTCACCACGGAGTGGGCAGACAAACACCGGGGAGCTGTTTTTT	CASSPRSGQTNTGELFF
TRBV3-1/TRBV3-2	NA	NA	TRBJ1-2	TGTGCCAGCAGCCAAGATTGGGAGAACTATGGCTACACCTTC	CASSQDWENYGYTF
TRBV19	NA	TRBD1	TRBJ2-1	TGTGCCAGTAGTATGGGACAGGCTAGCAATGAGCAGTTCTTC	CASSMGQASNEQFF